This T cell receptor beta chain was captured by sequencing in a study of identical twins. The study's findings and limits: With beta out-of-frame sequences, excess sharing by twins was weaker. Cord blood beta clonotypes present at high abundance carried fewer insertions; no such pattern appeared in memory repertoires.

The ends were cut back, 3 bases at V and 5 bases at J, with 16 bases in the middle. Germline CDR1 MNHNY, CDR2 SVGAGI (reference sequence). There are 15 residues in the CDR3. This clonotype was seen more than once but under ten times. Its antigen is unknown. Template switching created a universal primer site, and the cDNA included unique molecular identifiers. TCRdb reprocessed the 5' RACE reads via MiXCR and lists one record per CDR3 protein. The sample includes more than 1.5 million distinct CDR3 sequences, less than 35% seen only once; the top ten take about 0.3%. Only healthy Caucasians were enrolled as donors.

The chain employs TRBV6-6 and TRBJ2-5; a possible D gene is TRBD1 (6 bases). This receptor was identified in a newborn girl in good health. Source material: cord blood. DNA for the CDR3: TGTGCCAGCAGTTATTCCCAGGGAAGGGGGGAGACCCAGTACTTC. As protein: CASSYSQGRGETQYF.